The 14 T cell receptor beta chains below come from one sample, sequenced in a study of T cell clonality in common variable immunodeficiency. Assay used: immunoSEQ multiplex PCR; TCRdb lists only in-frame clones, some missing. This sample carries approximately 52,000 clones, none of them present only once. Input material: peripheral blood mononuclear cells. Every receptor here comes from a person aged 18 to 75 in good health.

This clone occurred many times. With the read ending 3 residues before the CDR3 end, the germline J gene is used to fill in that end. The chain links TRBV19 to TRBJ1-1, with 7 bases lining up with TRBD1. Germline V lookup: CDR1 LNHDA, CDR2 SQIVND (reference sequence). The CDR3 has 15 residues. V was clipped by 5 bases and J by 0 bases; unmatched bases: 6. CDR3 DNA, as far as it was read: TGTGCCAGTAGTCCAACAGGGGCCGTGAACACTGAA. Translating gives CASSPTGAVNTE. Given in full, the CDR3 is CASSPTGAVNTEAFF.

This clone was recorded at least ten times. From the germline J gene comes the end of the CDR3, since the read stops 3 residues before it. The rearrangement joins TRBV30 to TRBJ1-2; D ambiguous. V shed 1 base and J shed 7 bases, with 25 bases lying between them. The CDR3 spans 17 residues. The germline CDR1 and CDR2 sequences are GTSNPN and SVGIG (reference sequence). CDR3 region: CAWSALKMYAGLGGYTF. The CDR3 bases that were read are TGTGCCTGGAGTGCCCTAAAGATGTATGCGGGCCTCGGTGGC.

Many counts were recorded for this clone. The CDR3 is cut off 3 residues early in the read; its end comes from the germline J gene. The V gene is TRBV7-2, the J gene TRBJ2-2; a weak D match, TRBD1 (5 bases). Trimming shortened V by 5 bases and J by 5 bases, and 15 bases separated the two germline ends. Germline CDR1 and CDR2: SGHTA and FQGNSA. The CDR3 runs 15 residues. The CDR3 bases that were read are TGTGCCAGCAGCCGCTCGCAGGGTGGAACCGGGGAG. Translating it yields CASSRSQGGTGE. The complete CDR3 sequence is CASSRSQGGTGELFF.

This clone appeared many times. The DNA ends 3 residues before the CDR3 does, and the rest of the CDR3 is filled in from the germline J gene. The J gene is TRBJ2-1, the V gene TRBV7-2; D unresolved. The CDR3 is 14 amino acids. Trimming stripped 0 bases from V and 5 bases from J, with 8 bases between. Germline CDR1 is SGHTA and CDR2 is FQGNSA. CDR3 region: CASSLALLDNEQFF. The DNA read from the CDR3 is TGTGCCAGCAGCTTAGCACTACTGGACAATGAG.

This clone was seen repeatedly, ten times or more. The observed sequence ends 3 residues before the CDR3 terminus, with the missing tail filled in from the germline J gene. The rearrangement joins TRBV6-1 to TRBJ2-7; 8 bases map to TRBD1. This CDR3 spans 15 amino acids. J was trimmed by 6 bases and V by 1 base; bases with no gene match: 8. CDR1 and CDR2 from the germline V gene are MNHNS and SASEGT. The CDR3 DNA, read in part, is TGTGCCAGCAGTGAAGGGATTCCGGGACAGGTCGAG. It encodes CASSEGIPGQVE. The CDR3 reads in full as CASSEGIPGQVEQYF.

This clone was detected many times. The observed sequence ends 3 residues before the CDR3 terminus, with the missing tail filled in from the germline J gene. V gene TRBV4-2 combines with J gene TRBJ2-1, with D possibly TRBD2 on 5 matching bases. Germline assignment: CDR1 LGHNA and CDR2 YNFKEQ. The CDR3 is made up of 17 amino acids. V was pared by 0 bases and J by 1 base, with 13 bases between. CDR3 in amino acids: CASSQDLQAASYNEQFF. Partial CDR3 DNA: TGTGCCAGCAGCCAAGATCTCCAAGCGGCTTCCTACAATGAG.

This clone was observed a few times. The missing CDR3 end, 3 residues past where the read stops, is filled in from the germline J gene. The chain recombines TRBV6-4 with TRBJ2-5; 7 bases line up with TRBD1. Germline CDR1 MRHNA, CDR2 SNTAGT. V was clipped by 3 bases and J by 7 bases; unmatched bases: 5. The length of the CDR3 is 13 residues. The CDR3 bases that were read are TGTGCCAGCAGTGAAAAACAGGGGACGACC. Amino acids: CASSEKQGTT. The entire CDR3 sequence reads CASSEKQGTTQYF.

This clone was picked up many times. The sequence runs out 3 residues before the end of the CDR3; the remainder is reconstructed from the germline J gene. V is TRBV5-8 and J is TRBJ2-1; 7 bases are shared with TRBD1. Trimming removed 0 bases from V and 7 bases from J; junction bases left unmatched: 7. This CDR3 is 15 amino acids long. Germline V gene lookup returns CDR1 SGHTS and CDR2 YDEGEE. The CDR3 bases that were read are TGTGCCAGCAGCTTGGTACAGGGGTTTAGGAATGAG. Amino acids: CASSLVQGFRNE. The CDR3 reads in full as CASSLVQGFRNEQFF.

This clone was recorded many times. The sequenced fragment ends 3 residues before the CDR3 boundary, so the rest is inferred from the germline J gene. The gene calls are TRBV12-3 or TRBV12-4 and TRBJ2-3, with D tentatively TRBD2 (6 bases). The CDR3 is 14 residues long. V was pared by 5 bases and J by 0 bases, with 9 bases between. CDR3 DNA (partial): TGTGCCAGCAGTACTCGGGGGAGCACAGATACG. Residues: CASSTRGSTDT. In full, the CDR3 is CASSTRGSTDTQYF.

There are many counts of this clone. The CDR3 end lies 3 residues beyond the end of the read and is filled in from the germline J gene. This sequence joins TRBV29-1 and TRBJ2-1; TRBD2 matches 11 bases. The J segment lost 1 base and the V segment lost 3 bases, leaving 8 bases of the junction unmatched. This CDR3 has 17 amino acids. Germline V CDR1 and CDR2: SQVTM, ANQGSEA. The chain's CDR3 is CSVEGLAGGISYNEQFF. The covered CDR3 bases are TGCAGCGTTGAGGGGTTAGCGGGAGGGATATCCTACAATGAG.

This clone has only a few counts. With the read ending 3 residues before the CDR3 end, the germline J gene is used to fill in that end. The chain employs TRBV19 and TRBJ2-3; 13 positions match TRBD2. The CDR3 totals 18 residues. Germline CDR1 and CDR2: LNHDA and SQIVND (reference sequence). The covered CDR3 bases are TGTGCCAGTAGTACGGATGCGGGGACTAGCGGGACTCGGCAGACG. Amino acids: CASSTDAGTSGTRQT. The complete CDR3 reads CASSTDAGTSGTRQTQYF.

A word on this clone: The missing CDR3 end, 3 residues past where the read stops, is filled in from the germline J gene. The J gene is TRBJ2-7, the V gene TRBV7-8; TRBD2 matches at 10 bases. Unmatched junction bases numbered 3, after V lost 4 bases and J lost 0 bases. The CDR3 covers 15 residues. CDR1 and CDR2 from the germline V gene are SGHVS and FQNEAQ. CDR3 bases read: TGTGCCAGCAGCTGGACTAGCGGCCCCTCCTACGAG. This translates into CASSWTSGPSYE. The complete CDR3 sequence is CASSWTSGPSYEQYF.

This clone has at least ten counts. Coverage ceases 3 residues before the CDR3 finishes, and the germline J gene fills in the end. The chain carries TRBV12-3 or TRBV12-4 and TRBJ2-5, with a tentative D call TRBD2 (5 bases). V was trimmed by 3 bases and J by 0 bases, leaving 11 bases between them. The CDR3 spans 15 residues. The chain's CDR3 is CASSFHPDYQETQYF. CDR3 DNA, as far as it was read: TGTGCCAGCAGTTTTCACCCGGACTACCAAGAGACC.

This clone was observed many times. The sequenced fragment ends 3 residues before the CDR3 boundary, so the rest is inferred from the germline J gene. The rearrangement uses TRBV29-1 and TRBJ2-5; tentative D call: TRBD1 (6 bases). The CDR3 loop spans 11 amino acids. CDR1 is SQVTM, CDR2 ANQGSEA, per germline. V was trimmed by 4 bases and J by 3 bases, leaving 6 bases between them. CDR3 residues: CSVAGEETQYF. The part of the CDR3 DNA that was read is TGCAGCGTTGCAGGGGAAGAGACC.